These 19 T cell receptor delta chains share one sample of origin, sequenced in a study of γδ T cells in repeated Plasmodium falciparum infection. TCRdb re-called the multiplex PCR reads with CATT. The sample records tens of thousands of delta-chain clones, approximately 0.92% being singletons. Flow sorting of PBMC yielded separate Vgamma9/Vdelta2+ and Vdelta2-negative gammadelta T cell populations for bulk repertoire analysis. Sample: gamma-delta T cells from blood. The receptors shown here come from a pool of human donors (malaria-infected and uninfected, not separated).

There are a few counts of this clone. This likely stems from a read error, as it lies one base from a far larger clone. This specimen includes other DNA sequences encoding the same CDR3. The chain couples TRDV1 to TRDJ1; TRDD3 agrees at 7 bases. The CDR3 sequence is 15 residues long. Germline CDR1 and CDR2: TSWWSYY and QGS. Written as DNA, the CDR3 is TGTGCTCTTGGGGAACGGTTGGGGGACTCCGATAAACTCATCTTC. Translating gives CALGERLGDSDKLIF.

Points on this clone: TCRdb shows a much larger clone's protein in place of this DNA's translation, and the two differ at residue 9, likely through a read error; the protein shown is translated from the DNA. CDR3 amino acids: CALGMGADRLIF. The DNA for the CDR3 is TGTGCTCTTGGGATGGGGGCCGATAGACTCATCTTT. The V and J genes are TRDV1 and TRDJ1; D may be TRDD3 (6 bases). CDR3 length: 12 residues. Germline lookup yields CDR1 TSWWSYY and CDR2 QGS.

This clone was seen ten or more times. With only one base between it and a far larger clone, this is likely a read error. This same CDR3 is encoded by further DNA sequences in the sample. V is TRAV36/DV7 and J is TRDJ1, with 11 bases aligning to TRDD3. The CDR3 spans 16 residues. Germline V gene sequence: CDR1 VTNFRS, CDR2 LTSSGIE (reference sequence). This CDR3 reads CAVSNTGGYYTDKLIF. DNA of the CDR3: TGCGCTGTGTCCAATACTGGGGGATATTACACCGATAAACTCATCTTT.

A word on this clone: The protein held in TCRdb is that of a much larger clone and does not match this DNA's translation at residue 3, likely because of a read error; the protein shown is translated from the DNA. The chain joins TRDV2 to TRDJ2, with 11 nucleotides matching TRDD3. Germline assignment: CDR1 GEAIGNYY and CDR2 EKD. The CDR3 loop spans 16 amino acids. CDR3 DNA: TGTGCCTATGACGTACTGGGGGATACTTTGACAGCACAACTCTTCTTT. This sequence encodes CAYDVLGDTLTAQLFF.

This clone showed up just a few times. A read error likely explains why the TCRdb protein, taken from a much larger clone, differs from this DNA's translation at residue 11; the protein shown is translated from the DNA. The V and J genes are TRDV2 and TRDJ1, with 11 bases aligning to TRDD3. Matching the DNA to germline supplied the J gene, which TCRdb does not give. From germline, CDR1 is GEAIGNYY and CDR2 EKD. V gave up 3 bases and J gave up 1 base; unmatched junction bases: 12. CDR3 length: 18 amino acids. As DNA, the CDR3 is TGTGCCTGTGACCCCGTACTGGGGGATAAATTCTCCACCGATAAACTCATCTTT. Amino acid sequence: CACDPVLGDKFSTDKLIF.

This clone occurred many times. A single base is all that separates this from a far larger clone, so a read error is likely. Other nucleotide sequences in the sample specify the same CDR3. The DNA of the CDR3 is TGTGCCTTTGTGGCTGGGCCGAAGAGGGTCATCTTT. This encodes CAFVAGPKRVIF. The chain is built from TRDV3 and TRDJ1; a weak D match, TRDD3 (5 bases). The CDR3 runs to 12 residues. Trimming stripped 2 bases from V and 12 bases from J, with 19 bases between. Germline CDR1 TVYSNPD, CDR2 GDNSRS (reference sequence).

About this clone: TCRdb's protein, taken from a much larger clone, differs from this DNA's translation at residue 5, likely owing to a read error; the protein displayed comes from the DNA. The chain couples TRDV2 to TRDJ1; 7 bases map to TRDD3. Assignment of the J gene here rests on matching the DNA to germline, because TCRdb gives none. Trimming cost V 7 bases and J 1 base; bases outside gene matches: 17. Germline-derived CDR1 and CDR2 are GEAIGNYY and EKD. The CDR3 loop spans 17 amino acids. The CDR3 DNA reads TGTGCCTGCGACCCGATGGGGGGATCTCCGGGCACCGATAAACTCATCTTT. Translated: CACDPMGGSPGTDKLIF.

This clone appeared many times. TCRdb's protein for this DNA is that of a much larger clone and differs from the translation at residue 13, likely a read error; the protein shown is the DNA translation. This chain uses TRDV2 with TRDJ1; the match to TRDD3 covers 9 bases. As TCRdb names no J gene, one was assigned here on the basis of a DNA match to germline. V lost 0 bases and J lost 8; bases outside the gene matches: 27. Germline values: CDR1 GEAIGNYY, CDR2 EKD. CDR3 size: 21 residues. The DNA for the CDR3 is TGTGCCTGTGACACCGCGGAGAGCTGGGGGATCGAGTGTCAGGAATGGAAAAAACTCATCTTT. Translating gives CACDTAESWGIECQEWKKLIF.

As to this clone: TCRdb's protein, taken from a much larger clone, differs from this DNA's translation at residue 14, likely owing to a read error; the protein displayed comes from the DNA. The J gene is TRDJ1, the V gene TRDV1; 8 nucleotides line up with TRDD3. This CDR3 spans 19 amino acids. Germline V gene lookup returns CDR1 TSWWSYY and CDR2 QGS. V was pared by 3 bases and J by 4 bases, with 19 bases of the junction left unmatched. This chain's CDR3 is CALGDGTSPGLGEDDKLIF. CDR3 nucleotides: TGTGCTCTTGGGGATGGGACCTCTCCTGGGCTGGGGGAGGACGATAAACTCATCTTT.

Comments on this clone: The TCRdb record carries a much larger clone's protein, which differs from this DNA's translation at residue 10; a read error is the likely cause, and the protein listed here is the DNA translation. The rearrangement uses TRDV2 and TRDJ1; the D call may be TRDD1 or TRDD3 (5 bases each). TCRdb is silent on the J gene; assignment here came from matching the DNA to germline. Per the germline V gene, CDR1 is GEAIGNYY and CDR2 is EKD. CDR3 length equals 13 residues. V was clipped by 1 base and J by 10 bases, with 15 bases between them. CDR3 sequence reads: CACDTTYWNRLIF. CDR3 DNA: TGTGCCTGTGACACTACGTACTGGAATAGACTCATCTTT.

This clone has a handful of counts. A far larger clone is off by one base, so a read error is likely. The sample has other DNA sequences that encode this CDR3 too. The V and J genes are TRDV2 and TRDJ1; 13 bases are shared with TRDD3. TCRdb offers no J gene call, so here the DNA was matched to germline to obtain one. The germline V gene has CDR1 GEAIGNYY and CDR2 EKD. V was clipped by 4 bases and J by 2 bases; unmatched bases: 24. The CDR3 spans 22 residues. CDR3: CACEKPFLPLHWGIRRTDKLIF. CDR3 nucleotide sequence: TGTGCCTGTGAGAAACCCTTCCTACCCCTCCACTGGGGGATACGACGGACCGATAAACTCATCTTT.

This clone was seen many times. TCRdb's listed protein matches a much larger clone and diverges from this DNA's translation at residue 3, likely through a read error; the protein shown comes from the DNA. CDR3 loop: CAPGVSPSYVVLAEYTDKLIF. The DNA for the CDR3 is TGTGCTCCTGGGGTCTCGCCTTCCTACGTAGTACTGGCCGAGTACACCGATAAACTCATCTTT. This chain links TRDV1 with TRDJ1; 9 bases are a match to TRDD2. Germline CDR1 is TSWWSYY and CDR2 is QGS. The CDR3 spans 21 residues.

This clone was detected only a few times. Since a far larger clone is one base different, this is likely a read error. The sample holds other DNA sequences that translate to the same CDR3. V and J are TRDV2 and TRDJ1; TRDD3 matches 8 bases. The J gene was not available in TCRdb and was assigned here by matching the DNA to germline segments. V dropped 3 bases and J dropped 10; count of bases not matched to a gene: 15. CDR3 length: 15 residues. In germline, CDR1 is GEAIGNYY, CDR2 EKD. The CDR3 DNA follows: TGTGCCTGTGACCCCGTGGGGCTGGGGGACGGGGGACTCATCTTT. Translation gives CACDPVGLGDGGLIF.

This clone was observed a few times. For this DNA, TCRdb reports the protein of a much larger clone, which diverges at residue 3, most likely from a read error; the protein presented here is translated directly from the DNA. The rearrangement uses TRDV2 and TRDJ1; 8 bases map to TRDD3. In the absence of a J gene in TCRdb, the DNA was matched to germline to assign it here. The CDR3 consists of 15 residues. Germline values: CDR1 GEAIGNYY, CDR2 EKD. The CDR3 DNA is TGTGCCCGTGACACGCGTGGGGGATTTACCGATAAACTCATCTTT. The encoded protein is CARDTRGGFTDKLIF.

Comment on this clone: TCRdb assigns this DNA the protein of a much larger clone, which departs from its translation at residue 17; this likely reflects a read error, and the protein shown comes from translating the DNA. Here the V gene is TRDV2, but the J gene went uncalled. This CDR3 has 18 amino acids. CDR1 GEAIGNYY and CDR2 EKD come from the germline V gene. CDR3 in DNA: TGTGCCTGTGACACCCGGTCTAAGGTCCATCCGTACACCGATAAACTCACCTTT. This encodes CACDTRSKVHPYTDKLTF.

With regard to this clone: TCRdb records a much larger clone's protein for this DNA, with a difference at residue 4 that likely arises from a read error; the protein given is the translation of the DNA. This chain connects TRDV2 to TRDJ1; 11 positions match TRDD3. TCRdb does not report a J gene; here it was assigned by matching the DNA to germline references. The CDR3 length is 17 residues. CDR1 is GEAIGNYY, CDR2 EKD, per germline. V was clipped by 6 bases and J by 3 bases; unmatched bases: 14. The DNA of the CDR3 is TGTGCCTGTAACCCCGTCGGTCTGGGGGATACATCCGATAAACTCATCTTT. Translated: CACNPVGLGDTSDKLIF.

Concerning this clone itself: A far larger clone is one nucleotide away, so this likely arose from a read error. Other DNA sequences within the sample encode an identical CDR3. The rearrangement joins TRDV2 to TRDJ1; 9 bases fit TRDD3. TCRdb records no J gene; here it was assigned by comparing the DNA to germline. Per germline, CDR1 GEAIGNYY and CDR2 EKD. With V trimmed by 0 bases and J by 0 bases, 28 bases remained unmatched. The CDR3 spans 24 residues. CDR3 DNA sequence: TGTGCCTGTGACACCGTGAGGGGGGGGGATACCCACTACAGCACACCGACGTACACCGATAAACTCATCTTT. Its translation is CACDTVRGGDTHYSTPTYTDKLIF.

This clone was seen more than once but under ten times. The protein recorded in TCRdb matches a much larger clone and deviates from this DNA's translation at residue 6, suggesting a read error; the protein here is obtained by translating the DNA. The V and J genes are TRDV2 and TRDJ1, with TRDD3 matching 8 bases. No J segment appears in TCRdb, so it was assigned here by matching the sequence to germline. Germline-derived CDR1 and CDR2 are GEAIGNYY and EKD. Trimming removed 0 bases from V and 0 bases from J; junction bases left unmatched: 14. The CDR3 spans 19 residues. The CDR3 spells CACDTRVVGDPPYTDKLIF. CDR3 nucleotides: TGTGCCTGTGACACCCGTGTGGTGGGGGATCCCCCGTACACCGATAAACTCATCTTT.

In its sample, this clone was seen many times. This chain links TRDV2 with TRDJ1; 10 nucleotides match TRDD3. The J segment lost 0 bases and the V segment lost 3 bases, leaving 15 bases of the junction unmatched. CDR1 is GEAIGNYY and CDR2 is EKD in the germline V gene. The CDR3 contains 19 residues. The CDR3: CACDPMGGGGYKYTDKLIF. DNA for the CDR3: TGTGCCTGTGACCCGATGGGAGGTGGGGGATACAAGTACACCGATAAACTCATCTTT.